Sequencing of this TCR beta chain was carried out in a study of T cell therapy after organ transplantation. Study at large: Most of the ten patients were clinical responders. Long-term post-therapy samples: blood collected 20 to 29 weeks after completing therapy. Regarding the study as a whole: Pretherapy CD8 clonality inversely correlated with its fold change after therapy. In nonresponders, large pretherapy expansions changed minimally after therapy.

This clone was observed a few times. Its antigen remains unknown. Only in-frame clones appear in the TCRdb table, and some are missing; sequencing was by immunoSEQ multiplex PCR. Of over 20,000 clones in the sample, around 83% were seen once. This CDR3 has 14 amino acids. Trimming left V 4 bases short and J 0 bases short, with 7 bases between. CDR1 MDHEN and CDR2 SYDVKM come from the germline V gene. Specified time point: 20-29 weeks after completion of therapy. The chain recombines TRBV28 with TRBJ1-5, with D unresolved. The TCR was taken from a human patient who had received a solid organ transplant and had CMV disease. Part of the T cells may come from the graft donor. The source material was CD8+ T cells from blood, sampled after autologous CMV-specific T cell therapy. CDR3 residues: CASSSGGSNQPQHF. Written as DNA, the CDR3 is TGTGCCAGCAGTTCCGGAGGTAGCAATCAGCCCCAGCATTTT.